These 3 T cell receptor beta chains came from one sample sequenced in a study of OX40 agonist ivuxolimab in advanced cancers. Data came from immunoSEQ multiplex PCR; TCRdb stores just in-frame clones and leaves some out. The repertoire holds about 66,000 clones, with roughly nine tenths as singletons. The source material was CD4+ or CD8+ T cells sorted from blood, sampled in a trial of the OX40 agonist ivuxolimab. The receptors shown here come from an adult with an advanced solid tumor such as melanoma, head and neck, liver or kidney cancer.

The chain carries TRBV9 and TRBJ2-7; 7 bases map to TRBD1. CDR1 is SGDLS and CDR2 is YYNGEE in the germline V gene. CDR3 length: 14 amino acids. The V and J ends lost 4 bases and 2 bases, in that order; junction bases with no gene match: 6. CDR3 coding DNA: TGTGCCAGCAGCCCTACGACAGGGCCCTACGAGCAGTACTTC. This translates into CASSPTTGPYEQYF.

The CDR3 DNA sequence: TGTGCCAGCAGTGATACGGGACTAGCCCTGGAGACCCAGTACTTC. Its protein product is CASSDTGLALETQYF. The chain uses TRBV6-1 and TRBJ2-5, with 9 bases aligning to TRBD2. V lost 3 bases to trimming and J lost 5 bases; unmatched junction nucleotides: 7. Germline V CDR1 and CDR2: MNHNS, SASEGT. This CDR3 is built from 15 residues.

The chain has TRBV6-6 and TRBJ2-1, with TRBD2 matching over 9 bases. After removal of 2 bases from V and 9 bases from J, the junction contained 5 bases not matched to a gene. Germline V lookup: CDR1 MNHNY, CDR2 SVGAGI (reference sequence). The CDR3 is made up of 14 amino acids. CDR3 coding DNA: TGTGCCAGCAGTTACGCGGGAGGGCCGAGTGAGCAGTTCTTC. This translates into CASSYAGGPSEQFF.